These 8 T cell receptor beta chains were all obtained from the same sample, sequenced in a study of CD4 T cells in relation to SARS-CoV-2 and coronaviruses. The antigens for these receptors are not known. Here immunoSEQ multiplex PCR was the method, and the copy in TCRdb shows in-frame clones only, minus some. The data show tens of thousands of clones, around 74% seen once. CD4+ T cells from unexposed donors were obtained before the COVID-19 pandemic (2011-2018). The cells were cultured for about ten days before CD4+ T cells were isolated. The sample comprised CD4+ T cells from PBMCs, cultured in vitro. The receptor source for this set is a human donor in good health.

CDR3 sequence reads: CASSLSSANEQYF. The CDR3 DNA follows: TGCGCCAGCAGCTTGAGTAGCGCCAACGAGCAGTACTTC. This chain connects TRBV5-1 to TRBJ2-7, with D perhaps matching TRBD2 (5 bases). Germline V gene data show CDR1 as SGHRS and CDR2 as YFSETQ. This CDR3 spans 13 amino acids. Trimming stripped 1 base from V and 5 bases from J, with 10 bases between.

The genes are TRBV10-3 and TRBJ2-7; the match to TRBD1 covers 9 bases. Germline V gene data show CDR1 as ENHRY and CDR2 as SYGVKD. This CDR3 has 16 residues. V shed 3 bases, J shed 1 base, and the junction held 7 bases outside the gene matches. This CDR3 reads CAISEYGQGRSYEQYF. In DNA, the CDR3 is TGTGCCATCAGTGAATATGGACAGGGGAGATCCTACGAGCAGTACTTC.

The chain joins TRBV7-3 to TRBJ2-2; D remains unclear. Germline assignment: CDR1 SGHTA and CDR2 FQGTGA. The CDR3 runs 12 residues. Between the trimmed V and J ends, which lost 3 bases and 3 bases, there was a span of 2 bases. Written as DNA, the CDR3 is TGTGCCAGCAGCTTGGACACCGGGGAGCTGTTTTTT. Translated, it gives CASSLDTGELFF.

The chain combines TRBV5-1 with TRBJ1-1; D unclear. The CDR3 totals 14 residues. Germline V lookup: CDR1 SGHRS, CDR2 YFSETQ. The V end was cut by 0 bases, the J end by 1 base, with 7 bases between. CDR3 residues: CASSLVSENTEAFF. The CDR3 DNA sequence: TGCGCCAGCAGCTTGGTGTCAGAGAACACTGAAGCTTTCTTT.

J is TRBJ2-1 and V is TRBV28; 8 nucleotides align to TRBD2. From germline, CDR1 is MDHEN and CDR2 SYDVKM. The CDR3 sequence is 15 residues long. Losses at the gene ends were 5 bases for V and 5 bases for J; bases not matched to a gene: 8. The CDR3 spells CASSPPGLDHNEQFF. Written as DNA, the CDR3 is TGTGCCAGCAGTCCCCCGGGACTAGACCACAATGAGCAGTTCTTC.

This chain connects TRBV6-1 to TRBJ1-2; 9 nucleotides line up with TRBD1. There are 18 residues in the CDR3. V shed 2 bases and J 0 bases; nucleotides not matched to a gene: 10. Per germline, CDR1 MNHNS and CDR2 SASEGT. The DNA for the CDR3 is TGTGCCAGCAGTGAAAGTAAACAGGGGGCGTCTTCTAACTATGGCTACACCTTC. Its protein product is CASSESKQGASSNYGYTF.

This clone was seen only a few times. This chain connects TRBV4-1 to TRBJ2-7; 8 nucleotides line up with TRBD2. J was trimmed by 5 bases and V by 2 bases; bases with no gene match: 11. The CDR3 spans 16 residues. Germline V CDR1 and CDR2: MGHRA, YSYEKL. CDR3 nucleotides: TGCGCCAGCAGCCAACAAAATCTAGCGGGCCCAAACGAGCAGTACTTC. It specifies CASSQQNLAGPNEQYF.

For this clone: The germline gene is not matched at one end of the junction; a read error may be the cause. J is TRBJ1-2 and V is TRBV18; TRBD1 might be the D (6 bases). Germline V gene data show CDR1 as KGHSH and CDR2 as LQKENI. This CDR3 spans 14 amino acids. The CDR3 DNA follows: TGTGCCAGCTCACCACCGGTAGACAGGAGCCTTTTCGCCTTC. Translation: CASSPPVDRSLFAF.